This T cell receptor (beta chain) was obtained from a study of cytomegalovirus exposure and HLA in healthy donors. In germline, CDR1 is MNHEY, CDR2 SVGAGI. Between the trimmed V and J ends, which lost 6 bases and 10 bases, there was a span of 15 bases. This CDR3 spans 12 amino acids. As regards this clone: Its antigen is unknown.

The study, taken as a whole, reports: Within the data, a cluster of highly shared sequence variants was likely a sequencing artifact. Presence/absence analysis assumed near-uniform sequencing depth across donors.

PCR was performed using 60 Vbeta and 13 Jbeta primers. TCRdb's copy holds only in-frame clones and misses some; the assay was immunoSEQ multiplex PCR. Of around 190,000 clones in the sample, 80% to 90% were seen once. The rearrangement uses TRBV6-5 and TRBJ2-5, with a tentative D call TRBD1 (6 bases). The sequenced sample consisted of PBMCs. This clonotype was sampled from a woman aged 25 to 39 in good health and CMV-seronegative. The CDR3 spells CASSRGNRVQYF. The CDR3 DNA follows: TGTGCCAGCAGCCGAGGGAACAGGGTCCAGTACTTC.